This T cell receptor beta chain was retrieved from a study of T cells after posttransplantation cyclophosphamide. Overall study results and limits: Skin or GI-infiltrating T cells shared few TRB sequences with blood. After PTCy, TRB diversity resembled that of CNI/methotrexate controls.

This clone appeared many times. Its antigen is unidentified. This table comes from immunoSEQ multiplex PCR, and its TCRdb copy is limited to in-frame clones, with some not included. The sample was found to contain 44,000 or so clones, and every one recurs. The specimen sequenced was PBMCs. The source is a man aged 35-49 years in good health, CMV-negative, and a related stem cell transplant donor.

The CDR3 protein is CASSSTGARGNTEAFF. The CDR3 DNA reads as TGTGCCAGTAGTAGTACAGGGGCAAGAGGGAACACTGAAGCTTTCTTT. V gene TRBV19 combines with J gene TRBJ1-1, with 7 bases fitting TRBD1. The CDR3 has 16 amino acids. V shed 4 bases and J 1 base; nucleotides not matched to a gene: 9. The V gene's germline CDR1 is LNHDA and CDR2 SQIVND (reference sequence). The whole variable domain, filled in from reference TRBV19 and TRBJ1-1, reads DGGITQSPKYLFRKEGQNVTLSCEQNLNHDAMYWYRQDPGQGLRLIYYSQIVNDFQKGDIAEGYSVSREKKESFPLTVTSAQKNPTAFYLCASSSTGARGNTEAFFGQGTRLTVV.